The clone carrying this T cell receptor (beta chain) was recorded at least ten times. What it recognizes is unknown. The sample belongs to a study of T cells in Graves' hyperthyroidism and ophthalmopathy. The wider study: Peripheral blood sampling occurred at initial diagnosis, before any treatment.

RNA transcripts provided the source from which TCR beta CDR3 regions were amplified. With the HTBI primer set, the TCR CDR3 went through a first round of RT-PCR. Via MiXCR, TCRdb re-called the multiplex PCR reads, giving one row per CDR3 protein. Here the sample spans around 380,000 distinct CDR3 sequences, about 14% being singletons. Study conclusions and caveats: Most clonotypes expanded in the thyroid (above 0.001) were also present in blood.

Recently diagnosed hyperthyroidism of less than 2 months' duration affected patients aged 18 to 65. Uncontrolled infection, other autoimmune disease, pregnancy or lactation excluded patients. The length of the CDR3 is 15 residues. Germline V gene sequence: CDR1 SGHRS, CDR2 YFSETQ. J was trimmed by 0 bases and V by 2 bases; bases with no gene match: 1. This TCR derives from a man aged 30-40 years with Graves' hyperthyroidism that later progressed to Graves' ophthalmopathy. Sequenced input: blood. V is TRBV5-1 and J is TRBJ2-2; 7 bases map to TRBD1. The CDR3 nucleotides are TGCGCCAGCAGCTTTGGGACAGCGAACACCGGGGAGCTGTTTTTT. Protein sequence: CASSFGTANTGELFF.